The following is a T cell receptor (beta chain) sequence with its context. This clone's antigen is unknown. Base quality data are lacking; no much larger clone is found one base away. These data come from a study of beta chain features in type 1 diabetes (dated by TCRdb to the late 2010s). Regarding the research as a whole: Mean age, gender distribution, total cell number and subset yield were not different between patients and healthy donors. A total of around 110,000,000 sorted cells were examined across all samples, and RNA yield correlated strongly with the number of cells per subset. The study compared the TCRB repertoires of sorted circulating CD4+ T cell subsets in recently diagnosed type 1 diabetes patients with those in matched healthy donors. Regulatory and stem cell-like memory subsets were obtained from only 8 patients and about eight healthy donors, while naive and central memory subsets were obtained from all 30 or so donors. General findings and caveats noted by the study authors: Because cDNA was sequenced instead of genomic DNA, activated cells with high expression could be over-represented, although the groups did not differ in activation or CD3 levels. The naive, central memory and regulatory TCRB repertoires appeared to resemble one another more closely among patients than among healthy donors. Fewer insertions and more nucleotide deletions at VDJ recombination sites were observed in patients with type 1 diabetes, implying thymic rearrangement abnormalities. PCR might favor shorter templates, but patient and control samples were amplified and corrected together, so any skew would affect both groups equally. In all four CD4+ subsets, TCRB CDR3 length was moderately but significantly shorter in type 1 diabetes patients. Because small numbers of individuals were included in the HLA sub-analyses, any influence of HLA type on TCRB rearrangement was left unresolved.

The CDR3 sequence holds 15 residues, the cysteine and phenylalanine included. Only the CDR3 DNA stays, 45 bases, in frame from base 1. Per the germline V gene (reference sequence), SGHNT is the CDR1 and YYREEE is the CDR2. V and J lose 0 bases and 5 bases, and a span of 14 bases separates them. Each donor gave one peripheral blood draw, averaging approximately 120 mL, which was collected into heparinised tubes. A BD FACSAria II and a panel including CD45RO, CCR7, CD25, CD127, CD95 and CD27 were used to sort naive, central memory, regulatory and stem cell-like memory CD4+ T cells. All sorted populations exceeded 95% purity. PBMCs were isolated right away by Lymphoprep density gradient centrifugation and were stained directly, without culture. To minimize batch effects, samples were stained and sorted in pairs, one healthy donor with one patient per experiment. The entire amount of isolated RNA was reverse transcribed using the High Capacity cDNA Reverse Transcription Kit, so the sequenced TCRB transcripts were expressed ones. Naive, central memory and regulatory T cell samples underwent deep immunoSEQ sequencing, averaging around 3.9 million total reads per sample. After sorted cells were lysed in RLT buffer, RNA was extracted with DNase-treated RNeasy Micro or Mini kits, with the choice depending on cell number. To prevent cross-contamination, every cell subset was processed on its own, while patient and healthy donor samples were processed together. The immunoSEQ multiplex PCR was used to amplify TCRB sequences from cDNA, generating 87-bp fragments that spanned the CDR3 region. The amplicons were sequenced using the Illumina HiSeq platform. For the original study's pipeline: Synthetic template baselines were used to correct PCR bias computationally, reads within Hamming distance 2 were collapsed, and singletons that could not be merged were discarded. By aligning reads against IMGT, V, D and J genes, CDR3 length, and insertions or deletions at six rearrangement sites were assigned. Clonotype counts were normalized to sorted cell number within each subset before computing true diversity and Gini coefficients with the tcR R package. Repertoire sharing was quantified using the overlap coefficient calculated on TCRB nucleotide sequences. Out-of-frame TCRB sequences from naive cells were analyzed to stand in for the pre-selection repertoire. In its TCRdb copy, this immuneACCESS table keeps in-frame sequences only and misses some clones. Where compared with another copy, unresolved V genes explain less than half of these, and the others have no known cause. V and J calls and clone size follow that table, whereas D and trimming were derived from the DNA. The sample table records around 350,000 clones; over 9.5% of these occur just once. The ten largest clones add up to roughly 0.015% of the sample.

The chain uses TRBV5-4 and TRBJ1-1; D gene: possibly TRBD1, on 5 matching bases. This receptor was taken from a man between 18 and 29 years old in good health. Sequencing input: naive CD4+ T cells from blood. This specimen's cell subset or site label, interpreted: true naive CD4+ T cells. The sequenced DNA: TGTGCCAGCAGCTTGGGCGGGGGGATTCGGACTGAAGCTTTCTTT. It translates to CASSLGGGIRTEAFF.